Each of the 14 T cell receptor beta chains below was sequenced from the same sample in a study of T cells after yellow fever vaccination. TCRdb re-derived calls from the 5' RACE reads in MiXCR, one entry per CDR3 protein. The sample holds 300,000 to 400,000 distinct CDR3 sequences, around 11% seen once. The sample in question was CD4+ T cells sorted from PBMCs, obtained 45 days after the yellow fever booster vaccination. The receptors derive from a young man who received the YFV17D yellow fever vaccine.

This clonotype was observed a single time. At one boundary the junction diverges from the germline segment, which might be a read error. CDR3 sequence: CASNSGSYIETEYF. The CDR3 DNA is TGTGCCAGCAACAGCGGCTCCTATATCGAGACCGAGTACTTC. The chain couples TRBV18 to TRBJ2-5; perhaps TRBD2 as D (5 bases). This CDR3 is 14 amino acids long. Germline CDR1 is KGHSH and CDR2 is LQKENI.

This clonotype turned up a few times. This rearrangement joins TRBV3-1 to TRBJ2-7; D remains unclear. Trimming removed 5 bases at V and 6 bases at J, with 14 bases between. The CDR3 has 13 residues. Germline CDR1 is LGHDT and CDR2 is YNNKEL (reference sequence). In DNA form, the CDR3 reads TGTGCCAGCAGCAACCCCCTGCGCGTCGAGCAGTACGTC. This codes for CASSNPLRVEQYV.

This clonotype was observed a few times. CDR3 bases: TGTGCCAGCAGTATGCAGCCCAACACTGAAGCTTTCTTT. It translates to CASSMQPNTEAFF. This chain joins TRBV28 and TRBJ1-1; no firm D call. Deletions cut 5 bases from V and 2 bases from J, with 9 bases between. The CDR3 runs to 13 residues. CDR1 MDHEN and CDR2 SYDVKM come from the germline V gene.

In this sample, this clonotype turned up a few times. This rearrangement joins TRBV12-3 or TRBV12-4 to TRBJ1-3; D gene ambiguous. There are 12 residues in the CDR3. Trimming removed 3 bases at V and 6 bases at J, with 6 bases between. CDR3: CASSLSENTIYF. CDR3 DNA: TGTGCCAGCAGTTTGTCCGAAAACACCATATATTTT.

A few counts support this clonotype. The chain employs TRBV7-2 and TRBJ2-3; 8 bases are shared with TRBD2. V lost 5 bases and J lost 3; bases outside the gene matches: 7. CDR3 size: 15 residues. Germline assignment: CDR1 SGHTA and CDR2 FQGNSA. The CDR3 loop is CASSPRSGGTDTQYF. The CDR3 DNA reads TGTGCCAGCAGCCCGAGAAGCGGGGGAACAGATACGCAGTATTTT.

The chain couples TRBV18 to TRBJ1-2, with unresolved D. Trimming took 2 bases from V and 6 from J, leaving 10 bases between them. This CDR3 is 13 amino acids long. Germline CDR1 KGHSH, CDR2 LQKENI. CDR3 in DNA: TGTGCCAGCTCACCAGGCCAACGCGATGGCTACACCTTC. Translation gives CASSPGQRDGYTF.

The rearrangement links TRBV28 to TRBJ2-1; 11 nucleotides match TRBD2. CDR3 length: 15 residues. Germline V gene lookup returns CDR1 MDHEN and CDR2 SYDVKM. Losses at the gene ends were 1 base for V and 9 bases for J; bases not matched to a gene: 5. The CDR3 protein is CASSLSLAGVGEQFF. CDR3 in DNA: TGTGCCAGCAGTTTATCACTAGCGGGGGTCGGTGAGCAGTTCTTC.

This clonotype was detected ten times or more. The chain links TRBV27 to TRBJ2-5, with 16 bases aligning to TRBD2. The CDR3 has 18 residues. Germline V lookup: CDR1 MNHEY, CDR2 SMNVEV (reference sequence). After removal of 6 bases from V and 6 bases from J, the junction contained 13 bases not matched to a gene. The CDR3 sequence is CASSPQGLAGGYVKTQYF. The CDR3 nucleotides are TGTGCCAGCAGCCCGCAGGGACTAGCGGGGGGGTATGTTAAGACCCAGTACTTC.

The J gene is TRBJ2-3, the V gene TRBV7-2, with D perhaps matching TRBD2 (7 bases). This CDR3 region has 16 residues. The germline gives CDR1 SGHTA, CDR2 FQGNSA. Trimming cost V 5 bases and J 1 base, with 16 bases left between them. CDR3 nucleotides: TGTGCCAGCAGCCCTAACCGGGGGGCCCGCACAGATACGCAGTATTTT. Its protein is CASSPNRGARTDTQYF.

The chain uses TRBV25-1 and TRBJ2-7; 8 nucleotides match TRBD1. CDR1 is MGHDK and CDR2 is SYGVNS in the germline V gene. V shed 8 bases, J shed 4 bases, and the junction held 7 bases outside the gene matches. The CDR3 runs 13 residues. CDR3 sequence (DNA): TGTGCCAGCCCGGACAGGGCCCTTTACGAGCAGTACGTC. It is translated as CASPDRALYEQYV.

This rearrangement joins TRBV12-3 or TRBV12-4 to TRBJ2-7; 13 bases are a match to TRBD2. V lost 7 bases and J lost 2; bases outside the gene matches: 5. The CDR3 is made up of 15 amino acids. The CDR3 region is CASNEGLAGPYEQYF. The CDR3 DNA reads TGTGCCAGCAATGAGGGACTAGCGGGGCCCTACGAGCAGTACTTC.

This clonotype was seen a handful of times. The rearrangement joins TRBV20-1 to TRBJ2-7; 13 nucleotides match TRBD2. The CDR3 is made up of 15 amino acids. Germline V CDR1 and CDR2: DFQATT, SNEGSKA (reference sequence). The V gene end was trimmed by 3 bases and the J gene end by 2 bases; junction bases not matched to a gene: 4. The CDR3 region is CSASPGTSGAYEQYF. In DNA, the CDR3 is TGCAGTGCTAGTCCCGGGACTAGCGGGGCCTACGAGCAGTACTTC.

The chain's CDR3 is CASSVGTGDGNTIYF. The CDR3, as DNA: TGTGCCAGCAGCGTAGGGACAGGGGATGGAAACACCATATATTTT. The chain is built from TRBV7-6 and TRBJ1-3; 10 nucleotides line up with TRBD1. Germline trimming cut 5 bases from V and 3 bases from J; bases unmatched to any gene: 4. The CDR3 spans 15 residues. Germline V gene sequence: CDR1 SGHVS, CDR2 FNYEAQ.

There are a few counts of this clonotype. J is TRBJ1-5 and V is TRBV10-3; tentative D call: TRBD1 (5 bases). V lost 3 bases to trimming and J lost 8 bases, with 14 bases between them. Germline loops: CDR1 ENHRY, CDR2 SYGVKD. The length of the CDR3 is 14 residues. CDR3: CAISDYGTVEPQHF. The DNA for the CDR3 is TGTGCCATCAGTGACTACGGGACGGTGGAGCCCCAGCATTTT.